This T cell receptor (beta chain) derives from a study of yellow fever vaccine responses in identical twins. Study-level points and caveats: Twins' vaccine T cell response reportedly seemed partly convergent, partly personalized.

As concerns this clonotype: The antigen remains unidentified.

Via MiXCR, TCRdb re-called the RT-PCR reads, giving one row per CDR3 protein. The table records approximately 16,000 distinct CDR3 sequences, around 80% of them present only once. The sample in question was T cells from blood (PBMCs), unsorted or a sorted subset (not recorded which), obtained before or after yellow fever vaccination (not recorded which). This receptor was identified in a young woman who received the yellow fever vaccine.

CDR3 loop: CASRDREDEKLFF. In DNA form, the CDR3 reads TGTGCCAGCAGGGACAGGGAAGATGAAAAACTGTTTTTT. The chain employs TRBV2 and TRBJ1-4; 8 bases are shared with TRBD1. V was pared by 6 bases and J by 6 bases, with 3 bases of the junction left unmatched. The CDR3 loop spans 13 amino acids. Germline V gene data show CDR1 as SNHLY and CDR2 as FYNNEI. Together with reference TRBV2 and TRBJ1-4, the CDR3 gives the full variable domain: EPEVTQTPSHQVTQMGQEVILRCVPISNHLYFYWYRQILGQKVEFLVSFYNNEISEKSEIFDDQFSVERPDGSNFTLKIRSTKLEDSAMYFCASRDREDEKLFFGSGTQLSVL.